This paragraph covers one T cell receptor (beta chain) sequence. The data belong to a study of blood T cell repertoires in COVID-19. Overall study context: Some COVID-19 samples were acute and others convalescent; all came from the United States, Italy and Spain. Sources were T cells, B-cell-depleted T cells, or PBMCs; the material itself was cDNA or gDNA.

Germline-derived CDR1 and CDR2 are SGHKS and YYEKEE (reference sequence). Trimming took off 0 bases at V and 2 bases at J, with 12 bases between the two ends. The CDR3 contains 15 residues. In the authors' workflow: Amplification of reference gene primers was used by the study to estimate nucleated cell counts. Method: immunoSEQ multiplex PCR; TCRdb's copy keeps in-frame clones and lacks some. Clone size and V and J calls were adopted from that table, with D and trimming inferred from the DNA. This table has roughly 390,000 clones, around 87% appearing once. Sequenced input: peripheral blood. The source is a woman between 25 and 40 years old with COVID-19, enrolled during active disease. The rearrangement joins TRBV5-5 to TRBJ2-7, with D perhaps TRBD2 (6 bases). CDR3 amino acids: CASSLALANTYEQYF. The CDR3 DNA is TGTGCCAGCAGCTTGGCGCTAGCGAATACCTACGAGCAGTACTTC. The full variable domain, completed using reference TRBV5-5 and TRBJ2-7, is DAGVTQSPTHLIKTRGQQVTLRCSPISGHKSVSWYQQVLGQGPQFIFQYYEKEERGRGNFPDRFSARQFPNYSSELNVNALLLGDSALYLCASSLALANTYEQYFGPGTRLTVT.